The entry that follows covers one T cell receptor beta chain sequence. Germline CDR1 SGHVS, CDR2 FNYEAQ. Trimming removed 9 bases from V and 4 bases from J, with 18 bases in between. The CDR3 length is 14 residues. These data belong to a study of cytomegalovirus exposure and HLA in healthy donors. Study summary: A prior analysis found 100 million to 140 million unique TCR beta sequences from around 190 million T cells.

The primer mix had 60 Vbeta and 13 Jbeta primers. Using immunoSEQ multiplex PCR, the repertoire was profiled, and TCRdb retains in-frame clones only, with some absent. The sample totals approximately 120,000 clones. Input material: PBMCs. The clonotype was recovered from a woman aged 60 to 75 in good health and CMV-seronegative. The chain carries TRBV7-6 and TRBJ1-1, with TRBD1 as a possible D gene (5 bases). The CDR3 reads CARGGDRRLTEAFF. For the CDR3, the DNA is TGTGCCAGGGGCGGGGACCGGCGGCTCACTGAAGCTTTCTTT.